Sequencing of this TCR beta chain was carried out in a study of CD8 T cells in ankylosing spondylitis. Broader study findings: Ankylosing spondylitis blood seemed to carry a telltale TCR beta motif made of roughly eight highly homologous variants.

TCRdb recomputed calls from the 5' RACE reads with MiXCR, one row per CDR3 protein. The sample includes around 140,000 distinct CDR3 sequences, more than 15% of them seen just once. The sample holds a few counts of this clonotype. No antigen is known for it. V was shortened by 4 bases and J by 2 bases, with 16 bases between the two germline ends. The CDR3 consists of 16 residues. The germline V gene has CDR1 SEHNR and CDR2 FQNEAQ (reference sequence). The V gene is TRBV7-9, the J gene TRBJ2-3, with D perhaps matching TRBD2 (6 bases). The source material was blood, either unsorted or a sorted T cell fraction (not recorded which). The TCR originated in a male donor with ankylosing spondylitis. CDR3 nucleotides: TGTGCCAGCAGCTCTTCCCGACTAGACCTCACAGATACGCAGTATTTT. It is translated as CASSSSRLDLTDTQYF.